The rows below give T cell receptor beta chains drawn from one sample of a study of T-cell memory formation after mild COVID-19. TCRdb called the 5' RACE reads again in MiXCR, with one record for every CDR3 protein. The repertoire holds a few hundred thousand distinct CDR3 sequences, with around 19% as singletons. Sequencing was carried out using PBMCs or a T cell subset sorted from them (not recorded which). The receptors shown here come from a young man who had mild COVID-19 (a few samples of this study predate the infection). Cell type and time point are not known. CDR3s include the opening cysteine and the closing phenylalanine or tryptophan. D genes are given only for firm matches. Clone sizes are given selectively: once, few, many, or a class where the clone is expanded.

CDR3nt: TGTGCCACCAGTGACGGGACAGGGGATGACGGGGAGCTGTTTTTT
CDR3aa: CATSDGTGDDGELFF
abundance: few
v_gene: TRBV24-1
j_gene: TRBJ2-2
d_gene: TRBD1

CDR3nt: TGTGCCAGCAGTCCACCGGACAGGAGAAAAAACATTCAGTACTTC
CDR3aa: CASSPPDRRKNIQYF
abundance: few
v_gene: TRBV27
j_gene: TRBJ2-4
d_gene: TRBD1

CDR3nt: TGCGCCAGCAGCCAAGAGTTTCGGTTGAACACTGAAGCTTTCTTT
CDR3aa: CASSQEFRLNTEAFF
abundance: few
v_gene: TRBV4-3
j_gene: TRBJ1-1
d_gene: .

CDR3nt: TGTGCCAGCAGCTTCCCAGGGGGGGCGAGCTCCTATAATTCACCCCTCCACTTT
CDR3aa: CASSFPGGASSYNSPLHF
abundance: .
v_gene: TRBV7-2
j_gene: TRBJ1-6
d_gene: TRBD1

CDR3nt: TGCGCCAGCAGCTCCTACGCCCGCCAGGGCAGGGACACAGATACGCAGTATTTT
CDR3aa: CASSSYARQGRDTDTQYF
abundance: few
v_gene: TRBV5-1
j_gene: TRBJ2-3
d_gene: .

CDR3nt: TGTGCCAGCAGCCAAGCGGGTTTGGGTGCTGAAGCTTTCTTT
CDR3aa: CASSQAGLGAEAFF
abundance: few
v_gene: TRBV7-9
j_gene: TRBJ1-1
d_gene: .

CDR3nt: TGTGCCAGCAGTTACTCGACTCCGAGGGGCCCAACTAATGAAAAACTGTTTTTT
CDR3aa: CASSYSTPRGPTNEKLFF
abundance: .
v_gene: TRBV6-5
j_gene: TRBJ1-4
d_gene: .

CDR3nt: TGTGCCAGCAGCTCGACCGGCGTCCCGTCTTATCAGCCCCAGCATTTT
CDR3aa: CASSSTGVPSYQPQHF
abundance: few
v_gene: TRBV7-9
j_gene: TRBJ1-5
d_gene: .

CDR3nt: TGTGCCAGCAGCCAGCTTACCCAAGCGAACACCGGGGAGCTGTTTTTT
CDR3aa: CASSQLTQANTGELFF
abundance: few
v_gene: TRBV14
j_gene: TRBJ2-2
d_gene: .

CDR3nt: TGTGCCAGCAGTCCATTTTCGGATACGCAGTATTTT
CDR3aa: CASSPFSDTQYF
abundance: .
v_gene: TRBV28
j_gene: TRBJ2-3
d_gene: .

CDR3nt: TGTGCCAGCAGCTTAGCTCTCACTAGCGGCGCGAAAGAGACCCAGTACTTC
CDR3aa: CASSLALTSGAKETQYF
abundance: few
v_gene: TRBV7-2
j_gene: TRBJ2-5
d_gene: TRBD2

CDR3nt: TGTGCCAGCAGCTTGGCGCCGGGGGTCCAAGAGACCCAGTACTTC
CDR3aa: CASSLAPGVQETQYF
abundance: few
v_gene: TRBV11-2
j_gene: TRBJ2-5
d_gene: .

CDR3nt: TGTGCCAGCAGCTTACTCCGGGACGCAGACTTC
CDR3aa: CASSLLRDADF
abundance: few
v_gene: TRBV7-9
j_gene: TRBJ2-7
d_gene: .

CDR3nt: TGCAGTGCTACCGGACAGACAGGGGGAAATGGCTACACCTTC
CDR3aa: CSATGQTGGNGYTF
abundance: few
v_gene: TRBV20-1
j_gene: TRBJ1-2
d_gene: TRBD1

CDR3nt: TGCAGTGCTAGAGGGTGGACAGTCCAAGAGACCCAGTACTTC
CDR3aa: CSARGWTVQETQYF
abundance: .
v_gene: TRBV20-1
j_gene: TRBJ2-5
d_gene: .

CDR3nt: TGTGCCAGCAGCCCTGACGCATCATGGGGCTACACCTTC
CDR3aa: CASSPDASWGYTF
abundance: many
v_gene: TRBV7-2
j_gene: TRBJ1-2
d_gene: .

CDR3nt: TGTGCCAGTAGTATGATCGGGAACTATGGCTACACCTTC
CDR3aa: CASSMIGNYGYTF
abundance: .
v_gene: TRBV19
j_gene: TRBJ1-2
d_gene: .

CDR3nt: TGTGCCAGCGGTTATAGCAATCAGCCCCAGCATTTT
CDR3aa: CASGYSNQPQHF
abundance: .
v_gene: TRBV19
j_gene: TRBJ1-5
d_gene: .